This record covers a single T cell receptor beta chain. Its antigen is as yet unknown. The data are from a study of T cell repertoires in cytomegalovirus infection. On the study more broadly: Researchers turned to recently identified HLA-C-restricted CMV epitopes as well as well-studied HLA-B-restricted ones. Indications came from public TCR beta signatures; they pointed to CMV infection and to a matching HLA type.

There are 16 residues in the CDR3. The germline V and J ends were trimmed by 1 base and 0 bases, with 11 bases remaining between them. Germline-derived CDR1 and CDR2 are SGHVS and FQNEAQ. General study points: Cumulated frequencies of public TCR beta families served to identify carriers of CMV plus the relevant HLA. The ex vivo response showed dominance by HLA-C-restricted CMV-specific TCR beta clonotypes.

TCRdb re-called the reads with MiXCR, one entry per CDR3 protein. The repertoire holds about 900,000 distinct CDR3 sequences, with roughly 31% as singletons. The sequence was obtained from a human donor in good health (CMV status not recorded). Some clones in this sample may be carry-over from other donors' samples. Sample: cultured CD8+ T cells from PBMCs, taken from culture after CMV antigen stimulation. The rearrangement links TRBV7-8 to TRBJ2-3, with unresolved D. The CDR3 loop reads CASSLVGYLSTDTQYF. The CDR3 coding sequence is TGTGCCAGCAGCTTAGTAGGCTACCTTAGCACAGATACGCAGTATTTT.